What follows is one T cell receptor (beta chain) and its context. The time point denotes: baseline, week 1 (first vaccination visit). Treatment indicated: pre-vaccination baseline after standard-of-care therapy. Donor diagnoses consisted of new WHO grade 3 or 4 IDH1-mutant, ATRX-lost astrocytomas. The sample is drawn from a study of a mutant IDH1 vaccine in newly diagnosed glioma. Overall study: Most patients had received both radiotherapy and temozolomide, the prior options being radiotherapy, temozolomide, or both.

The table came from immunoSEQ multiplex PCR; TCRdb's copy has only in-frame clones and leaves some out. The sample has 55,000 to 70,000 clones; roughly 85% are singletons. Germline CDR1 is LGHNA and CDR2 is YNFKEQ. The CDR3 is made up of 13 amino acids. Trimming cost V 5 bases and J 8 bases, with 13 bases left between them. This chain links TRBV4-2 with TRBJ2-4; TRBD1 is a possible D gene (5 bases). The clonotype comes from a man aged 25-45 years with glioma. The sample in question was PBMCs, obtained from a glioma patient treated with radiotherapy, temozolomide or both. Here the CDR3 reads CASSLSVGDIQYF. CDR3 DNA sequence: TGTGCCAGCAGCTTGAGCGTAGGGGACATTCAGTACTTC.